This entry is about one T cell receptor (beta chain). The antigen is unknown. TCRdb itself ran the RT-PCR reads through MiXCR, one entry per CDR3 protein. The repertoire consists of roughly 700,000 distinct CDR3 sequences, with roughly 14% occurring once and the leading ten covering 6.5% to 8.5%. These data originate in a study of response to subunit inactivated influenza vaccine. Findings of the study overall: Few additional T cells are recruited per seasonal influenza vaccination, authors suggested.

Germline CDR1 is MNHNS and CDR2 is SASEGT. V was clipped by 3 bases and J by 7 bases; unmatched bases: 2. This CDR3 has 13 amino acids. The sample was PBMCs from blood, taken around two weeks before vaccination. The receptor comes from a man in his fifties or sixties who received an inactivated influenza vaccine. The chain links TRBV6-1 to TRBJ1-5; the match to TRBD1 covers 8 bases. The CDR3 protein is CASSETGEQPQHF. CDR3 in DNA: TGTGCCAGCAGTGAGACAGGGGAGCAGCCCCAGCATTTT.